These 10 T cell receptor beta chains were sequenced from one sample in a study of blood T cells in healthy people across ages. Together with a sample-barcoded 5' primer, a J-beta primer mix was included in a second PCR lasting about 7 to 11 cycles. TCRdb ran MiXCR on the 5' RACE reads and lists one entry per CDR3 protein. The sample shows approximately 320,000 distinct CDR3 sequences, roughly 29% of them seen only once. Material for sequencing was blood. These receptors were collected from a woman aged 70-85 years in good health.

V and J are TRBV9 and TRBJ1-2; 8 bases map to TRBD1. Per the germline V gene, CDR1 is SGDLS and CDR2 is YYNGEE. The V gene end was trimmed by 3 bases and the J gene end by 4 bases; junction bases not matched to a gene: 8. CDR3 size: 15 residues. CDR3 sequence (DNA): TGTGCCAGCAGCGGAGCAGGGGGCTCGGTCTATGGCTACACCTTC. Its translation is CASSGAGGSVYGYTF.

This clonotype has more than one count but fewer than ten. V is TRBV9 and J is TRBJ2-5, with D possibly matching TRBD1 (6 bases). This CDR3 is built from 16 residues. Germline V gene sequence: CDR1 SGDLS, CDR2 YYNGEE. Trimming stripped 0 bases from V and 1 base from J, with 13 bases between. CDR3 bases: TGTGCCAGCAGCGTAGGTACAGGGTCGGCCCAAGAGACCCAGTACTTC. It encodes CASSVGTGSAQETQYF.

The rearrangement uses TRBV7-2 and TRBJ2-1; tentative D call: TRBD1 (5 bases). This CDR3 has 12 residues. Trimming stripped 6 bases from V and 10 bases from J, with 13 bases between. From germline, CDR1 is SGHTA and CDR2 FQGNSA. Written as DNA, the CDR3 is TGTGCCAGCAGTCTTCAGGGAAAGGAGCAGTTCTTC. It translates to CASSLQGKEQFF.

Turning to this clonotype: A read error may account for a junction end that differs from germline. V gene TRBV5-6 combines with J gene TRBJ1-5, with D unclear. Looked up from germline, CDR1 is SGHDT and CDR2 is YYEEEE. This CDR3 region has 14 residues. CDR3 residues: CTSSGPGSNQPQHF. CDR3 coding DNA: TGTACCAGCAGCGGCCCCGGGAGCAATCAGCCCCAGCATTTT.

This clonotype was observed once. This sequence may be a read error, since a much larger clone differs from it by one base. The CDR3 protein is CAGSSGDFWAGTHNEQFF. CDR3 bases: TGTGCCGGCAGCTCCGGGGATTTTTGGGCGGGTACCCACAATGAGCAGTTCTTC. J is TRBJ2-1 and V is TRBV7-9; possible D gene TRBD2, 5 bases. CDR1 SEHNR and CDR2 FQNEAQ come from the germline V gene (reference sequence). The CDR3 is 18 amino acids.

This clonotype has a handful of counts. The chain links TRBV27 to TRBJ2-1; D not resolved. Per germline, CDR1 MNHEY and CDR2 SMNVEV (reference sequence). The V end was cut by 0 bases, the J end by 5 bases, with 11 bases between. This CDR3 spans 15 amino acids. This chain's CDR3 is CASSLSGYGDNEQFF. In DNA, the CDR3 is TGTGCCAGCAGTTTATCGGGTTATGGAGACAATGAGCAGTTCTTC.

The chain recombines TRBV10-3 with TRBJ2-4; perhaps TRBD2 as D (5 bases). Looked up from germline, CDR1 is ENHRY and CDR2 is SYGVKD. This CDR3 is 16 amino acids long. The V end lost 4 bases, the J end lost 0 bases, and 13 bases lay between the germline ends. CDR3 in DNA: TGTGCCATCAGTGCCGGGGTTGCGGGAGCCAAAAACATTCAGTACTTC. It encodes CAISAGVAGAKNIQYF.

This clonotype has only a few counts. The rearrangement links TRBV4-3 to TRBJ2-3; 7 nucleotides line up with TRBD1. Germline CDR1 reads LGHNA; CDR2 reads YSLEER. The CDR3 consists of 15 residues. Trimming cost V 4 bases and J 6 bases; bases outside gene matches: 10. The CDR3 sequence is CASSPDRSQQDTQYF. CDR3 bases: TGCGCCAGCAGCCCGGACAGGTCCCAGCAGGATACGCAGTATTTT.

J is TRBJ1-1 and V is TRBV28; D gene unclear. This CDR3 is built from 11 residues. V was pared by 8 bases and J by 3 bases, with 7 bases between. In germline, CDR1 is MDHEN, CDR2 SYDVKM. The CDR3 nucleotides are TGTGCCAGCCCCCGGCACACTGAAGCTTTCTTT. Protein sequence: CASPRHTEAFF.

This rearrangement joins TRBV11-2 to TRBJ2-7; D is perhaps TRBD2 (5 bases). CDR1 and CDR2 (germline): SGHAT, FQNNGV. V was cut by 1 base and J by 6 bases, with 10 bases left in between. There are 13 residues in the CDR3. Here the CDR3 DNA reads TGTGCCAGCAGCTTAGGTGGGAGAGTCGAGCAGTACTTC. Translated: CASSLGGRVEQYF.